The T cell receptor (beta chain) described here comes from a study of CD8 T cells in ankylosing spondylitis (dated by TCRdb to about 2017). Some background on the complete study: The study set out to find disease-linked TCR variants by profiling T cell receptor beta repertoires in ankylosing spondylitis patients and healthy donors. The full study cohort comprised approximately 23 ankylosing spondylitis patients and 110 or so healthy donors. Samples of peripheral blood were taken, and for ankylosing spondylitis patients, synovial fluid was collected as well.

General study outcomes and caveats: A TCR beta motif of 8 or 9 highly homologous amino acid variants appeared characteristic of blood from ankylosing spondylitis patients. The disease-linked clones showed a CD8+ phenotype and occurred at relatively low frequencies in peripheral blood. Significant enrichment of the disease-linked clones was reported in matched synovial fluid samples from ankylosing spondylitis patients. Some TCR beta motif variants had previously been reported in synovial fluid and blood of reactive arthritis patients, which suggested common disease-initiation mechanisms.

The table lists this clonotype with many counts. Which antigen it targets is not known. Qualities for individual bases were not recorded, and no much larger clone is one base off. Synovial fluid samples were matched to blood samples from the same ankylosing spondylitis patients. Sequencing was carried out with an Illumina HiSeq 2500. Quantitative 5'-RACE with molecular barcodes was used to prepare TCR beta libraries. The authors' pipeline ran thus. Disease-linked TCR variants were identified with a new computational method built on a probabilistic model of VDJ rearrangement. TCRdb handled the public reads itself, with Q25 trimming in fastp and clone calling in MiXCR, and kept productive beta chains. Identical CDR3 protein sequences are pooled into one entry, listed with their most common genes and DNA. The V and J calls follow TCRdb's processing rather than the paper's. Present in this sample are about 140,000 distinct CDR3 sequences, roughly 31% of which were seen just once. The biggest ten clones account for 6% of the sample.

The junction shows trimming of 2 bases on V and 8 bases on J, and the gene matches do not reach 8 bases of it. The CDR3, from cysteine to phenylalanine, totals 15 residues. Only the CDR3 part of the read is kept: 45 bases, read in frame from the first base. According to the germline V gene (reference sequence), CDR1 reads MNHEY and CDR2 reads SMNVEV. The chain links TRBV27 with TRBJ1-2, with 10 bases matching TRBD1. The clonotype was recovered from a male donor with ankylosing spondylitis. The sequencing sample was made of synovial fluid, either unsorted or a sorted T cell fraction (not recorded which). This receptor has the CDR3 CASSLLYRDRGGYTF. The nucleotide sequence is TGTGCCAGCAGTTTACTATACCGGGACAGGGGCGGCTACACCTTC.